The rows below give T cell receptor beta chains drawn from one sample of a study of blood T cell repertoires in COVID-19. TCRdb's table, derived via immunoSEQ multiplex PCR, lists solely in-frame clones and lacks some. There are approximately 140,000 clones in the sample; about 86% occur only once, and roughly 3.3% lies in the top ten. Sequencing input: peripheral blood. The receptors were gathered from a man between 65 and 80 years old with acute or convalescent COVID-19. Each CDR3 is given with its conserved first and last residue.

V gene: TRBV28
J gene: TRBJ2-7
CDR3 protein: CASSLELDRAYEQYF

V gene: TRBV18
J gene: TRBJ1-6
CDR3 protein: CASSQDRVNSPLHF

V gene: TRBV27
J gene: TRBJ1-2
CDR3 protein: CASIPLTGTGRSGYTF

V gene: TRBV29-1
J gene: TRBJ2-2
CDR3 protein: CSVRGGRGPGELFF

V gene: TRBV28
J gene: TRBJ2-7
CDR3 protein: CASSSGQSYEQYF

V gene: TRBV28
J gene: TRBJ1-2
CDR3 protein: CASSLGQAGGYTF

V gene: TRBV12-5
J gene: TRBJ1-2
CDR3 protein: CASGNGTGTGYTF

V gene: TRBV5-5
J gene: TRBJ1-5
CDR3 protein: CASSLVWPNQPQHF

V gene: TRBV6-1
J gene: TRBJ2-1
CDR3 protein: CASSEALASGSHEQFF

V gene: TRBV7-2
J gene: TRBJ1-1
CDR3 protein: CASSQRTGGLGAFF

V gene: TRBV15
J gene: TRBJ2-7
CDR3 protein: CATSRDPGQGAEQYF

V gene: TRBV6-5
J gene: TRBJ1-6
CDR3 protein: CASNKDREDSPLHF

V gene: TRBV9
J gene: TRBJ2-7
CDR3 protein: CASSVAEWGGYEQYF

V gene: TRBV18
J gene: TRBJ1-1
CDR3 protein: CASSPATGGEAFF

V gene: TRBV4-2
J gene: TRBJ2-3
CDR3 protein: CASSQEGRKGTDTQYF

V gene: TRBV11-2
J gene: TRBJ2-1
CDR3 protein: CASSLAGGTEQFF

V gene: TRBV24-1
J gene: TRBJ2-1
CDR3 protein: CATRGQGGYNEQFF

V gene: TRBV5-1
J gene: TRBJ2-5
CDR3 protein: CASSLGKQKTQYF

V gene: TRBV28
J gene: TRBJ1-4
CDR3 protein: CASRAKEKLFF

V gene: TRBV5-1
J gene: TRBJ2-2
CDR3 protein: CASSLRTSGTGELFF

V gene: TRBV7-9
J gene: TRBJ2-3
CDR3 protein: CATGTGKDTQYF

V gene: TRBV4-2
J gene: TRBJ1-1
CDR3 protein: CASSQVGATEAFF

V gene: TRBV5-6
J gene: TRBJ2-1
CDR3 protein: CASRKLAGVDNEQFF

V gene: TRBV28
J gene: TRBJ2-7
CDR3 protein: CASSLWGGLAVYSEQYF

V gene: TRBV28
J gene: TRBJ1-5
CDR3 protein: CASGQLGQPQHF

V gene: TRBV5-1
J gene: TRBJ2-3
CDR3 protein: CASSLGTRSPDTQYF

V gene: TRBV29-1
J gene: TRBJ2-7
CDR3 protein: CSVDEKGVGNHEQYF